Here is one TCR beta chain with its context. Its antigen is undetermined. TCRdb ran MiXCR on the 5' RACE reads and lists one entry per CDR3 protein. The repertoire holds around 770,000 distinct CDR3 sequences, with roughly 12% as singletons. J gave up 1 base and V 4 bases, and 4 bases lay outside the gene matches. Germline assignment: CDR1 SQVTM and CDR2 ANQGSEA. This CDR3 region has 13 residues. These data come from a study of CD8 T cells in ankylosing spondylitis. Study-wide results and caveats: In peripheral blood, disease-linked CD8+ clones occurred at relatively low frequencies. Clones linked to disease were reported to show significant enrichment in matched ankylosing spondylitis synovial fluid. A motif of eight or nine highly homologous TCR beta variants was seen as apparently characteristic of ankylosing spondylitis blood.

The material sequenced was blood, either unsorted or a sorted T cell fraction (not recorded which). The gene calls are TRBV29-1 and TRBJ2-7; 7 nucleotides match TRBD2. This TCR was sampled from a male donor with ankylosing spondylitis. The CDR3 DNA reads as TGCAGCGTTGGGAACGGGGGGTCCTACGAGCAGTACTTC. Encoded protein: CSVGNGGSYEQYF.